A single sample gave rise to the 18 T cell receptor beta chains below, sequenced in a study of blood T cell repertoires in COVID-19. Libraries were prepared by immunoSEQ multiplex PCR; TCRdb keeps only in-frame clonotypes and omits some of them. The table shows around 100,000 clones, with 70% to 90% occurring only once. The sequenced material came from peripheral blood. The receptors were gathered from a human donor in a cohort sampled during active COVID-19.

V gene TRBV7-8 combines with J gene TRBJ2-3, with D unresolved. Germline loops: CDR1 SGHVS, CDR2 FQNEAQ. The V gene lost 5 bases and the J gene lost 2 bases, with 5 bases spanning the gap. The CDR3 extends over 12 amino acids. The CDR3, as DNA: TGTGCCAGCAGCCTACACACAGATACGCAGTATTTT. It is translated as CASSLHTDTQYF.

The chain uses TRBV18 and TRBJ2-7; possible D gene TRBD1, 6 bases. Per the germline V gene, CDR1 is KGHSH and CDR2 is LQKENI. The ends were cut back, 3 bases at V and 2 bases at J, with 14 bases in the middle. CDR3 length: 15 amino acids. The DNA of the CDR3 is TGTGCCAGCTCACCCTCCTCACAGGGCCCCTACGAGCAGTACTTC. Its protein is CASSPSSQGPYEQYF.

V gene TRBV12-3 or TRBV12-4 combines with J gene TRBJ1-3, with a possible D match to TRBD1 (5 bases). V was cut by 7 bases and J by 0 bases, with 7 bases left in between. The CDR3 covers 13 residues. Here the CDR3 reads CASTDSSGNTIYF. CDR3 DNA: TGTGCCAGCACCGACAGCTCTGGAAACACCATATATTTT.

The chain recombines TRBV10-2 with TRBJ2-5; TRBD2 matches at 9 bases. Losses at the gene ends were 4 bases for V and 5 bases for J; bases not matched to a gene: 5. The CDR3 extends over 14 amino acids. CDR1 and CDR2 from the germline V gene are WSHSY and SAAADI. The CDR3 DNA reads TGCGCCAGCAGTGTAGCGGGGGCCCGGGAGACCCAGTACTTC. This translates into CASSVAGARETQYF.

The genes are TRBV27 and TRBJ1-1; 9 positions agree with TRBD1. Germline V gene data show CDR1 as MNHEY and CDR2 as SMNVEV (reference sequence). The CDR3 consists of 16 residues. V shed 4 bases and J 8 bases; nucleotides not matched to a gene: 14. In DNA form, the CDR3 reads TGTGCCAGCAGTTACATTCTAGGACAGGGGCCTCCAGAAGCTTTCTTT. Its protein is CASSYILGQGPPEAFF.

The chain uses TRBV4-2 and TRBJ1-4; TRBD1 might be the D (6 bases). V was cut by 6 bases and J by 4 bases, with 12 bases left in between. This CDR3 region has 14 residues. Germline CDR1 and CDR2: LGHNA and YNFKEQ. CDR3 sequence: CASSHRAINEKLFF. The CDR3 DNA sequence: TGTGCCAGCAGTCACAGGGCTATTAATGAAAAACTGTTTTTT.

The V gene is TRBV19, the J gene TRBJ2-2; 10 bases match TRBD1. Germline CDR1 and CDR2: LNHDA and SQIVND (reference sequence). V lost 9 bases and J lost 7; bases outside the gene matches: 8. This CDR3 contains 14 residues. CDR3 sequence reads: CASCGTGDIGELFF. For the CDR3, the DNA is TGTGCCAGCTGCGGGACAGGGGACATCGGGGAGCTGTTTTTT.

The V call is TRBV5-5, the J call TRBJ2-3; TRBD2 aligns across 10 bases. Trimming cost V 4 bases and J 5 bases; bases outside gene matches: 10. The CDR3 length is 16 residues. Germline V gene sequence: CDR1 SGHKS, CDR2 YYEKEE (reference sequence). DNA of the CDR3: TGTGCCAGCAGCACCCCGGCTAGCGGGAGTGTAGATACGCAGTATTTT. Amino acid sequence: CASSTPASGSVDTQYF.

About this clone: Its ends do not fully match the called genes, so a read error is possible. Other DNA sequences in the same sample also yield this CDR3. The chain employs TRBV6-5 and TRBJ1-5, with TRBD1 matching 7 bases. The CDR3 totals 15 residues. Germline assignment: CDR1 MNHEY and CDR2 SVGAGI. This chain's CDR3 is CASSSTGNSNQPQHF. In nucleotides, the CDR3 is TGTGCCAGCAGTTCGACAGGGAATAGCAATCAGCCTCAGCATTTT.

The chain is built from TRBV28 and TRBJ2-5; D unclear. V shed 8 bases and J shed 4 bases, with 14 bases lying between them. Per the germline V gene, CDR1 is MDHEN and CDR2 is SYDVKM. This CDR3 is built from 13 residues. This CDR3 is CASVFSPGETQYF. CDR3 DNA: TGTGCCAGCGTCTTTTCCCCCGGAGAGACCCAGTACTTC. Supplemented by reference TRBV28 and TRBJ2-5, the full variable domain reads DVKVTQSSRYLVKRTGEKVFLECVQDMDHENMFWYRQDPGLGLRLIYFSYDVKMKEKGDIPEGYSVSREKKERFSLILESASTNQTSMYLCASVFSPGETQYFGPGTRLLVL.

This rearrangement joins TRBV7-8 to TRBJ1-5; TRBD1 might be the D (5 bases). V dropped 4 bases and J dropped 5 bases, with 24 bases sitting between them. This CDR3 region has 18 residues. CDR1 SGHVS and CDR2 FQNEAQ come from the germline V gene. The CDR3 sequence: CASSSDLGRAISDQPQHF. The DNA of the CDR3 is TGTGCCAGCAGCTCGGATTTGGGCAGGGCGATTTCGGATCAGCCCCAGCATTTT.

The rearrangement joins TRBV7-2 to TRBJ1-2; 12 bases fit TRBD1. The ends lost 1 base at V and 4 bases at J; junction bases unmatched: 7. The CDR3 runs to 17 residues. Per germline, CDR1 SGHTA and CDR2 FQGNSA. CDR3 DNA: TGTGCCAGCAGCTTAGTTGGGACAGGGGGCGCGGGCTATGGCTACACCTTC. It specifies CASSLVGTGGAGYGYTF.

The CDR3 DNA follows: TGTGCCAGCAGCTTAGAAGGAGCGACGGTGAGAGGGCCGACTAGCGGTTACAATGAGCAGTTCTTC. It is translated as CASSLEGATVRGPTSGYNEQFF. This sequence joins TRBV11-3 and TRBJ2-1; the match to TRBD2 covers 9 bases. J gave up 4 bases and V 0 bases, and 22 bases lay outside the gene matches. CDR1 and CDR2 from the germline V gene are SGHNT and YENEEA. The CDR3 spans 22 residues. The whole variable domain, remainder taken from reference TRBV11-3 and TRBJ2-1, is EAGVVQSPRYKIIEKKQPVAFWCNPISGHNTLYWYLQNLGQGPELLIRYENEEAVDDSQLPKDRFSAERLKGVDSTLKIQPAELGDSAVYLCASSLEGATVRGPTSGYNEQFFGPGTRLTVL.

This sequence joins TRBV6-5 and TRBJ2-7; D gene uncertain. V shed 8 bases and J shed 2 bases, with 10 bases lying between them. CDR1 and CDR2 from the germline V gene are MNHEY and SVGAGI. This CDR3 is built from 12 residues. CDR3 bases: TGTGCCAGCGGAACGGAGACCTACGAGCAGTACTTC. Translation gives CASGTETYEQYF.

The rearrangement uses TRBV6-6 and TRBJ2-1, with TRBD2 matching over 11 bases. J gave up 9 bases and V 5 bases, and 6 bases lay outside the gene matches. The CDR3 has 14 amino acids. Per the germline V gene, CDR1 is MNHNY and CDR2 is SVGAGI (reference sequence). The CDR3 protein is CASSTTSGSIEQFF. DNA of the CDR3: TGTGCCAGCAGTACTACTAGCGGGAGTATTGAGCAGTTCTTC.

This clone was counted a few times. The chain joins TRBV5-1 to TRBJ2-7, with 9 bases matching TRBD1. CDR3 length: 14 residues. The V and J ends lost 2 bases and 5 bases, in that order; junction bases with no gene match: 5. The germline gives CDR1 SGHRS, CDR2 YFSETQ. The CDR3 loop is CASSFRTGDHEQYF. The CDR3 bases are TGCGCCAGCAGCTTTAGGACAGGGGACCACGAGCAGTACTTC.

J is TRBJ1-1 and V is TRBV15; D is perhaps TRBD1 (5 bases). The V gene lost 0 bases and the J gene lost 3 bases, with 11 bases spanning the gap. Germline-derived CDR1 and CDR2 are LNHNV and YYDKDF (reference sequence). The CDR3 loop spans 15 amino acids. The CDR3 region has the DNA TGTGCCACCAGCAGAGAGGGCAGGGCAGACACTGAAGCTTTCTTT. Amino acid sequence: CATSREGRADTEAFF.

The chain carries TRBV7-3 and TRBJ1-1; no clear D. This CDR3 comprises 14 residues. CDR1 and CDR2 from the germline V gene are SGHTA and FQGTGA. Between the trimmed V and J ends, which lost 3 bases and 0 bases, there was a span of 8 bases. Written as DNA, the CDR3 is TGTGCCAGCAGCTTGTCGGGTATGAACACTGAAGCTTTCTTT. It is translated as CASSLSGMNTEAFF. Full variable domain (rest looked up from reference TRBV7-3 and TRBJ1-1): GAGVSQTPSNKVTEKGKYVELRCDPISGHTALYWYRQSLGQGPEFLIYFQGTGAADDSGLPNDRFFAVRPEGSVSTLKIQRTERGDSAVYLCASSLSGMNTEAFFGQGTRLTVV.